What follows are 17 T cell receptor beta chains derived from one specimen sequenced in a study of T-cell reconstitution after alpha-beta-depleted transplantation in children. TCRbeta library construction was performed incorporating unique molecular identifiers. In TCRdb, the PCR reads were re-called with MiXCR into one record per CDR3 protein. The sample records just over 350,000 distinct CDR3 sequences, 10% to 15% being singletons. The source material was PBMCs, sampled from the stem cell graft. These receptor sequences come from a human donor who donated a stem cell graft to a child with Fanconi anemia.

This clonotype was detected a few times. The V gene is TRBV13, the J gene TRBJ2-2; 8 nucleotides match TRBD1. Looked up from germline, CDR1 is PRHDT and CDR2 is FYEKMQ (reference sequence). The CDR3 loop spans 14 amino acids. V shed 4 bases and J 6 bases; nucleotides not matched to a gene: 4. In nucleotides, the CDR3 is TGTGCCAGCAGCTCGGGACAGGTTGCCGGGGAGCTGTTTTTT. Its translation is CASSSGQVAGELFF.

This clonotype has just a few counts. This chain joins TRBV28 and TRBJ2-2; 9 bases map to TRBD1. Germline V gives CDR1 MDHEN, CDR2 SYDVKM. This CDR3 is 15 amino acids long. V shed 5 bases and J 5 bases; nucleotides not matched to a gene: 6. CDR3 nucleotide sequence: TGTGCCAGCAGTCGTATCGACAGGGGGACCGGGGAGCTGTTTTTT. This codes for CASSRIDRGTGELFF.

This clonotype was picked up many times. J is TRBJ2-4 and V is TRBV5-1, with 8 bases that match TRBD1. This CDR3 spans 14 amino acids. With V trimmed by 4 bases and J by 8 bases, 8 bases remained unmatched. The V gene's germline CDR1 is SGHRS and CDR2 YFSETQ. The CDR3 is CASSLGQGLDIQYF. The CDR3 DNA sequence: TGCGCCAGCAGCCTAGGACAGGGATTAGACATTCAGTACTTC.

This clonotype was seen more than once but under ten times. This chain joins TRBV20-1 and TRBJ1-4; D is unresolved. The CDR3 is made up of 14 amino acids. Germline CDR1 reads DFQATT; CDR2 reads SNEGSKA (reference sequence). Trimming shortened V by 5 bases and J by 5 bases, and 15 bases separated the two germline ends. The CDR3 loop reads CSAEVGNLNEKLFF. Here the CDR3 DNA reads TGCAGTGCTGAGGTGGGGAACCTGAATGAAAAACTGTTTTTT.

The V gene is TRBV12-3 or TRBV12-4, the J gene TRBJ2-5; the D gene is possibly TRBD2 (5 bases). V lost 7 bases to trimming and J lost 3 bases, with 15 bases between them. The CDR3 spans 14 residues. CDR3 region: CASTSGRVEETQYF. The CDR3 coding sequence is TGTGCCAGCACCTCTGGGCGGGTTGAAGAGACCCAGTACTTC.

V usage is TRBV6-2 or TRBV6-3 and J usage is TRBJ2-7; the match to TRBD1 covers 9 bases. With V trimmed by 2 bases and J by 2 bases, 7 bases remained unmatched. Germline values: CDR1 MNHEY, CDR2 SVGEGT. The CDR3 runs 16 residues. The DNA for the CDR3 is TGTGCCAGCAGTTACGGCCGGTGGACAGGGGCCTACGAGCAGTACTTC. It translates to CASSYGRWTGAYEQYF.

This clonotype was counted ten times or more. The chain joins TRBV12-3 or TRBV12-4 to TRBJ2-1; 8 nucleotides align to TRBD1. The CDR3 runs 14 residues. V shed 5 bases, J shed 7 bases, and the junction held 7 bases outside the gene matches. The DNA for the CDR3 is TGTGCCAGCAGTACTAGGACAGGGAGTAATGAGCAGTTCTTC. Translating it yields CASSTRTGSNEQFF.

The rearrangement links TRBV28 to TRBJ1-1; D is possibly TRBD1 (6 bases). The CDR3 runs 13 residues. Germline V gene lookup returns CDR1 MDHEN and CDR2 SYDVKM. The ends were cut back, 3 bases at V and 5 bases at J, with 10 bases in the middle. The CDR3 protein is CASSFYRETEAFF. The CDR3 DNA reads TGTGCCAGCAGTTTTTACAGGGAAACTGAAGCTTTCTTT.

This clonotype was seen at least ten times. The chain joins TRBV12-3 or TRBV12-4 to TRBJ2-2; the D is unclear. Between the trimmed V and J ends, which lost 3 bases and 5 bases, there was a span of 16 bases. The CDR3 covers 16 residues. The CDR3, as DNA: TGTGCCAGCAGTTTGAAGACTGGCTCTGATACCGGGGAGCTGTTTTTT. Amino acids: CASSLKTGSDTGELFF.

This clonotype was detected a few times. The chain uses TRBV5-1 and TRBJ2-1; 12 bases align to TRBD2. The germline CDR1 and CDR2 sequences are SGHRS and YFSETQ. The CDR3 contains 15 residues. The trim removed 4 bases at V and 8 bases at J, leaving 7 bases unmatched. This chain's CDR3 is CASSMTSGGVYEQFF. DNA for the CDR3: TGCGCCAGCAGCATGACTAGCGGGGGAGTCTATGAGCAGTTCTTC.

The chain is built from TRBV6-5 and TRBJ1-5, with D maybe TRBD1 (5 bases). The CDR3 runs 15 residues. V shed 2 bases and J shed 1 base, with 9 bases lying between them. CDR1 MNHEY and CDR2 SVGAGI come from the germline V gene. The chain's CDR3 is CASSYEGHSNQPQHF. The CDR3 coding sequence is TGTGCCAGCAGTTACGAGGGGCACAGCAATCAGCCCCAGCATTTT.

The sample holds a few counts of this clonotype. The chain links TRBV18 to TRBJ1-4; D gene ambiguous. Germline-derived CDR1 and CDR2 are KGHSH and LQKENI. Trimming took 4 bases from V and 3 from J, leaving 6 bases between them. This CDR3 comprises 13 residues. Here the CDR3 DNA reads TGTGCCAGCTCACTTACCCCTAATGAAAAACTGTTTTTT. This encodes CASSLTPNEKLFF.

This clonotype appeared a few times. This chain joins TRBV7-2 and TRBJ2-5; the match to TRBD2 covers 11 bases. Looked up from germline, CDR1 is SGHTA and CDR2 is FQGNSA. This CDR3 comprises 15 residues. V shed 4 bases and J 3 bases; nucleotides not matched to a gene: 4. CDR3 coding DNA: TGTGCCAGCAGCTCCCAGACTAGCGGGGAAGAGACCCAGTACTTC. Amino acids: CASSSQTSGEETQYF.

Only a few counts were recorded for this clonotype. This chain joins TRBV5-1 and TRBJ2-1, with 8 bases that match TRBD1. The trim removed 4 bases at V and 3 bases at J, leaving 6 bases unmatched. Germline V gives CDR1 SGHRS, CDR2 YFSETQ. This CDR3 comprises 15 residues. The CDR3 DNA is TGCGCCAGCAGCCCGGCACAGGGGGGCTACAATGAGCAGTTCTTC. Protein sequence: CASSPAQGGYNEQFF.

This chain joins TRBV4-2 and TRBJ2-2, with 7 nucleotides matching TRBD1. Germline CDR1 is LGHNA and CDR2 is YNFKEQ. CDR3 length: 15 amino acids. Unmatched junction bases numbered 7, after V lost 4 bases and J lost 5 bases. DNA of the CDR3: TGTGCCAGCAGCCCCGAGACAGGGAGAACCGGGGAGCTGTTTTTT. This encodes CASSPETGRTGELFF.

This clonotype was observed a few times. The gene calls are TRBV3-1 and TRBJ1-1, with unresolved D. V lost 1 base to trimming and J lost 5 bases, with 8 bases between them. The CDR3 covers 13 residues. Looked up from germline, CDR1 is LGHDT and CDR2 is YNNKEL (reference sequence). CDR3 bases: TGTGCCAGCAGCCAAGCGGGGTTTACTGAAGCTTTCTTT. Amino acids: CASSQAGFTEAFF. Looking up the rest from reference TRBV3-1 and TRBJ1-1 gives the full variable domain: DTAVSQTPKYLVTQMGNDKSIKCEQNLGHDTMYWYKQDSKKFLKIMFSYNNKELIINETVPNRFSPKSPDKAHLNLHINSLELGDSAVYFCASSQAGFTEAFFGQGTRLTVV.

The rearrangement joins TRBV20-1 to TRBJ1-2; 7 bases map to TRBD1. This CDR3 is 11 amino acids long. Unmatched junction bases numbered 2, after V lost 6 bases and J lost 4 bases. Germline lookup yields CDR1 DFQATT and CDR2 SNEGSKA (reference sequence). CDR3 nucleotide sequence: TGCAGTGCCAGGGGGGTCTATGGCTACACCTTC. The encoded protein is CSARGVYGYTF.